The next 31 T cell receptor beta chains were all read from a single sample in a study of naive and memory T cell subsets. An oligonucleotide containing a UMI was ligated to the 3' end of TCR cDNA. Ligated cDNA underwent four rounds of PCR with nested alpha and beta constant region primers and SP2. TCRdb recomputed calls from the 5' RACE reads with MiXCR, one row per CDR3 protein. The sample includes tens of thousands of distinct CDR3 sequences, roughly 8.1% of them seen just once. Receptors were obtained from a female donor in good health.

This clonotype was counted between two and nine times. This chain joins TRBV5-1 and TRBJ2-3, with no clear D. V was shortened by 2 bases and J by 2 bases, with 9 bases between the two germline ends. Germline V gene sequence: CDR1 SGHRS, CDR2 YFSETQ. CDR3 size: 14 residues. The CDR3 loop is CASSFSDPTDTQYF. CDR3 DNA: TGCGCCAGCAGCTTTTCGGACCCCACAGATACGCAGTATTTT.

This clonotype has only a few counts. The CDR3 bases are TGTGCCAGCAGTATGGACAGGGTCGAGCAGTACTTC. Amino acids: CASSMDRVEQYF. This sequence joins TRBV6-1 and TRBJ2-7, with TRBD1 matching 8 bases. Germline CDR1 reads MNHNS; CDR2 reads SASEGT. The CDR3 has 12 amino acids. Trimming cost V 5 bases and J 6 bases; bases outside gene matches: 3.

This chain connects TRBV20-1 to TRBJ2-1; 8 nucleotides match TRBD1. In germline, CDR1 is DFQATT, CDR2 SNEGSKA (reference sequence). CDR3 size: 15 residues. With 3 bases clipped from V and 7 bases from J, the junction kept 11 bases outside the gene matches. This CDR3 reads CSASGDRGLGNEQFF. DNA for the CDR3: TGCAGTGCTAGCGGTGACAGGGGACTTGGAAATGAGCAGTTCTTC.

This clonotype was observed a few times. The CDR3 bases are TGTGCCATCAGTGATCCTAGCGGGTCCAAAAACATTCAGTACTTC. It translates to CAISDPSGSKNIQYF. The rearrangement uses TRBV10-3 and TRBJ2-4, with 8 bases identical to TRBD2. This CDR3 has 15 residues. The trim removed 3 bases at V and 2 bases at J, leaving 3 bases unmatched. The germline V gene has CDR1 ENHRY and CDR2 SYGVKD.

This chain joins TRBV15 and TRBJ2-1; D remains ambiguous. Germline V CDR1 and CDR2: LNHNV, YYDKDF (reference sequence). The CDR3 is 17 residues long. Trimming pared 5 bases from V and 0 bases from J, leaving 17 bases between. As DNA, the CDR3 is TGTGCCACCAGCCCCCTAGGGCTAGGGTACTCCTACAATGAGCAGTTCTTC. It specifies CATSPLGLGYSYNEQFF.

The chain combines TRBV28 with TRBJ2-1; TRBD2 matches 11 bases. There are 16 residues in the CDR3. Germline V gene lookup returns CDR1 MDHEN and CDR2 SYDVKM. The V gene end was trimmed by 5 bases and the J gene end by 8 bases; junction bases not matched to a gene: 11. DNA of the CDR3: TGTGCCAGCAGTCCACTAGCGGGAGAAATAGTGCATGAGCAGTTCTTC. Amino acid sequence: CASSPLAGEIVHEQFF.

This clonotype was recorded many times. V usage is TRBV12-3 or TRBV12-4 and J usage is TRBJ1-5, with D unresolved. Trimming removed 3 bases at V and 6 bases at J, with 9 bases between. The CDR3 runs to 13 residues. The CDR3 nucleotides read TGTGCCAGCAGTTTGTTAGACTCTCAGCCCCAGCATTTT. This gives the protein CASSLLDSQPQHF.

The V and J genes are TRBV5-1 and TRBJ2-7; 8 nucleotides agree with TRBD1. CDR3 length: 14 amino acids. The germline V gene has CDR1 SGHRS and CDR2 YFSETQ. Trimming at V came to 3 bases and at J to 4 bases, leaving 6 bases not matched to a gene. The CDR3 loop reads CASSSRTGWYEQYF. The CDR3, as DNA: TGCGCCAGCAGCTCCAGGACAGGGTGGTACGAGCAGTACTTC. Full variable domain (rest looked up from reference TRBV5-1 and TRBJ2-7): KAGVTQTPRYLIKTRGQQVTLSCSPISGHRSVSWYQQTPGQGLQFLFEYFSETQRNKGNFPGRFSGRQFSNSRSEMNVSTLELGDSALYLCASSSRTGWYEQYFGPGTRLTVT.

This clonotype came up many times. The chain is built from TRBV7-9 and TRBJ2-5, with D possibly matching TRBD1 (5 bases). Germline CDR1 reads SEHNR; CDR2 reads FQNEAQ (reference sequence). Between the trimmed V and J ends, which lost 3 bases and 5 bases, there was a span of 22 bases. There are 17 residues in the CDR3. The CDR3: CASSLFSFKTGAETQYF. CDR3 sequence (DNA): TGTGCCAGCAGCTTGTTCTCCTTTAAAACAGGAGCGGAGACCCAGTACTTC.

This chain joins TRBV10-3 and TRBJ2-7, with 8 bases aligning to TRBD2. The germline CDR1 and CDR2 sequences are ENHRY and SYGVKD. Trimming cost V 4 bases and J 1 base; bases outside gene matches: 3. CDR3 length: 14 residues. In nucleotides, the CDR3 is TGTGCCATCAGTGGAGCGGGGGCGTCCTACGAGCAGTACTTC. Amino acid sequence: CAISGAGASYEQYF.

This clonotype was seen many times. V gene TRBV28 combines with J gene TRBJ1-5; TRBD1 might be the D (5 bases). The CDR3 length is 17 residues. The V end was cut by 3 bases, the J end by 0 bases, with 15 bases between. Per the germline V gene, CDR1 is MDHEN and CDR2 is SYDVKM. The CDR3 DNA reads TGTGCCAGCAGTTTCGGGGCTCACGGGGTTAGCAATCAGCCCCAGCATTTT. Its translation: CASSFGAHGVSNQPQHF.

This clonotype appeared a few times. This chain links TRBV5-1 with TRBJ2-7, with 8 bases identical to TRBD1. There are 14 residues in the CDR3. CDR1 is SGHRS, CDR2 YFSETQ, per germline. V was pared by 4 bases and J by 1 base, with 4 bases of the junction left unmatched. The CDR3 here is CASSDRDRSYEQYF. The CDR3 DNA follows: TGCGCCAGCAGCGACAGGGACAGGTCCTACGAGCAGTACTTC. Complete variable domain (other parts from reference TRBV5-1 and TRBJ2-7): KAGVTQTPRYLIKTRGQQVTLSCSPISGHRSVSWYQQTPGQGLQFLFEYFSETQRNKGNFPGRFSGRQFSNSRSEMNVSTLELGDSALYLCASSDRDRSYEQYFGPGTRLTVT.

This clonotype was seen many times. The chain is built from TRBV28 and TRBJ2-7; TRBD2 matches 11 bases. This CDR3 has 16 residues. Losses at the gene ends were 7 bases for V and 2 bases for J; bases not matched to a gene: 10. Germline lookup yields CDR1 MDHEN and CDR2 SYDVKM. CDR3 nucleotides: TGTGCCAGCAACTTTCTGACTAGCGGGATCGCCTACGAGCAGTACTTC. As protein: CASNFLTSGIAYEQYF.

J is TRBJ2-7 and V is TRBV11-1; D is unclear. The CDR3 is 12 amino acids. Germline CDR1 reads SGHAT; CDR2 reads FQDESV (reference sequence). The ends were cut back, 6 bases at V and 7 bases at J, with 13 bases in the middle. CDR3 amino acids: CASSKEFSEQYF. Here the CDR3 DNA reads TGTGCCAGCAGTAAGGAGTTTTCGGAGCAGTACTTC. Full variable domain (outside the CDR3, taken from reference TRBV11-1 and TRBJ2-7): EAEVAQSPRYKITEKSQAVAFWCDPISGHATLYWYRQILGQGPELLVQFQDESVVDDSQLPKDRFSAERLKGVDSTLKIQPAELGDSAMYLCASSKEFSEQYFGPGTRLTVT.

The chain couples TRBV28 to TRBJ1-2; D perhaps matches TRBD1 (6 bases). Trimming left V 9 bases short and J 10 bases short, with 21 bases between. The CDR3 runs to 13 residues. Germline V gene data show CDR1 as MDHEN and CDR2 as SYDVKM. CDR3 bases: TGTGCCAGTACAACGGGGGGGGCCACCGACTACACCTTC. Translated: CASTTGGATDYTF.

This clonotype was seen at least ten times. The chain employs TRBV7-9 and TRBJ2-5; maybe TRBD1 (7 bases). This CDR3 spans 14 amino acids. From germline, CDR1 is SEHNR and CDR2 FQNEAQ (reference sequence). V was trimmed by 4 bases and J by 5 bases, leaving 14 bases between them. The CDR3 DNA is TGTGCCAGCAGCTACAGGGGAGGTTTGGAGACCCAGTACTTC. Protein product: CASSYRGGLETQYF.

The rearrangement uses TRBV6-4 and TRBJ2-3; D possibly corresponds to TRBD2 (6 bases). Germline V gives CDR1 MRHNA, CDR2 SNTAGT. V was pared by 0 bases and J by 5 bases, with 12 bases between. This CDR3 is built from 15 residues. For the CDR3, the DNA is TGTGCCAGCAGTGACTCGACTAGTGGTGGAGATACGCAGTATTTT. Translated, it gives CASSDSTSGGDTQYF.

This clonotype was seen a few times. This chain joins TRBV12-3 or TRBV12-4 and TRBJ2-5; the D is unclear. The CDR3 sequence is 15 residues long. The V gene lost 5 bases and the J gene lost 5 bases, with 18 bases spanning the gap. The CDR3 DNA sequence: TGTGCCAGCAGTCCCAGCCGCAGTCATTCCGAGACCCAGTACTTC. Translating it yields CASSPSRSHSETQYF.

This clonotype came up a few times. The chain uses TRBV4-2 and TRBJ2-3; perhaps TRBD2 as D (5 bases). Germline CDR1 is LGHNA and CDR2 is YNFKEQ. Deletions cut 0 bases from V and 3 bases from J, with 13 bases between. CDR3 length: 16 residues. CDR3: CASSQEAGFKTDTQYF. CDR3 DNA: TGTGCCAGCAGCCAAGAGGCGGGCTTCAAGACAGATACGCAGTATTTT.

This clonotype was found a few times. The V call is TRBV5-1, the J call TRBJ1-1; D is undetermined. Germline assignment: CDR1 SGHRS and CDR2 YFSETQ. Deletions cut 4 bases from V and 0 bases from J, with 13 bases between. The CDR3 totals 15 residues. The DNA of the CDR3 is TGCGCCAGCAGCGCGCGGGAGGGATTGAACACTGAAGCTTTCTTT. Encoded protein: CASSAREGLNTEAFF.

This clonotype was detected only a few times. This rearrangement joins TRBV28 to TRBJ2-7; TRBD1 might be the D (8 bases). The CDR3 loop spans 14 amino acids. With 3 bases removed from V and 7 bases from J, the gap between germline ends came to 16 bases. Germline CDR1 is MDHEN and CDR2 is SYDVKM. The CDR3 DNA is TGTGCCAGCAGTTTGGGGGGGACAGGCAAGGAGCAGTACTTC. Residues: CASSLGGTGKEQYF.

The sample holds a few counts of this clonotype. The chain is built from TRBV6-1 and TRBJ2-5; no clear D gene. The germline V gene has CDR1 MNHNS and CDR2 SASEGT. Trimming removed 4 bases at V and 2 bases at J, with 8 bases between. This CDR3 is 13 amino acids long. CDR3 nucleotides: TGTGCCAGCAGTGGGACGGTGCAAGAGACCCAGTACTTC. This translates into CASSGTVQETQYF.

There are a few counts of this clonotype. This chain links TRBV7-3 with TRBJ2-5; 8 bases line up with TRBD1. The CDR3 contains 14 residues. Germline V gene sequence: CDR1 SGHTA, CDR2 FQGTGA. After removal of 5 bases from V and 1 base from J, the junction contained 3 bases not matched to a gene. CDR3 region: CASSVTGGQETQYF. The CDR3 bases are TGTGCCAGCAGCGTCACAGGGGGCCAAGAGACCCAGTACTTC.

This clonotype was picked up many times. The V gene is TRBV6-6, the J gene TRBJ1-1, with TRBD1 identical over 12 bases. The germline CDR1 and CDR2 sequences are MNHNY and SVGAGI (reference sequence). This CDR3 is 15 amino acids long. Trimming at V came to 10 bases and at J to 11 bases, leaving 17 bases not matched to a gene. The CDR3 nucleotides are TGTGCCACCTTAAACCCGGGACAGGGGGCAAGGTATGCTTTCTTT. The encoded protein is CATLNPGQGARYAFF.

The chain uses TRBV7-2 and TRBJ2-7, with 10 bases lining up with TRBD2. The trim removed 5 bases at V and 2 bases at J, leaving 15 bases unmatched. This CDR3 spans 18 amino acids. CDR1 and CDR2 (germline): SGHTA, FQGNSA. CDR3 nucleotides: TGTGCCAGCAGCCAACACGTGAACGTAGCGGGAGGTGCCTACGAGCAGTACTTC. Protein product: CASSQHVNVAGGAYEQYF.

This clonotype was seen only once. This clone may be a read error of a much larger clone one base away. The conserved phenylalanine or tryptophan normally closing the CDR3 is absent here, so this likely arose from a read error. As DNA, the CDR3 is TGTGCCAGCAGGGACCTTTATAGCAATCAGCCCCAGCATTCT. It encodes CASRDLYSNQPQHS. The chain employs TRBV28 and TRBJ1-5; D not resolved. The CDR3 totals 14 residues. V lost 6 bases to trimming and J lost 0 bases, with 9 bases between them. Germline CDR1 is MDHEN and CDR2 is SYDVKM.

The chain couples TRBV28 to TRBJ2-1; a weak D match, TRBD1 (6 bases). Between the trimmed V and J ends, which lost 10 bases and 1 base, there was a span of 11 bases. CDR1 is MDHEN and CDR2 is SYDVKM in the germline V gene. The CDR3 sequence is 13 residues long. The CDR3, as DNA: TGTGCCACCGCGGACAGTTCCTACAATGAGCAGTTCTTC. This translates into CATADSSYNEQFF.

The CDR3 sequence is CASSPRSGSSYNEQFF. In DNA, the CDR3 is TGTGCCAGCAGTCCTCGTAGCGGGAGCTCCTACAATGAGCAGTTCTTC. This chain links TRBV28 with TRBJ2-1; 9 bases are a match to TRBD2. This CDR3 spans 16 amino acids. V lost 5 bases, J lost 0 bases, and 5 bases stayed unmatched. The germline CDR1 and CDR2 sequences are MDHEN and SYDVKM.

V is TRBV20-1 and J is TRBJ2-3; TRBD1 aligns across 10 bases. Germline lookup yields CDR1 DFQATT and CDR2 SNEGSKA (reference sequence). V gave up 7 bases and J gave up 5 bases; unmatched junction bases: 9. The CDR3 runs to 14 residues. The CDR3 spells CSGPGTGALDTQYF. In DNA, the CDR3 is TGCAGTGGCCCCGGGACAGGGGCCTTAGATACGCAGTATTTT.

This rearrangement joins TRBV12-3 or TRBV12-4 to TRBJ2-4; D unclear. The CDR3 has 13 residues. V was trimmed by 3 bases and J by 7 bases, leaving 10 bases between them. DNA of the CDR3: TGTGCCAGCAGTTTTTTGGCGGAGAACATTCAGTACTTC. This encodes CASSFLAENIQYF.

CDR3 bases: TGTGCCAGCACCCGGCAGGGGGGTTACAATGAGCAGTTCTTC. Protein sequence: CASTRQGGYNEQFF. V is TRBV6-5 and J is TRBJ2-1; possible D gene TRBD1, 7 bases. CDR1 is MNHEY, CDR2 SVGAGI, per germline. Trimming removed 7 bases from V and 4 bases from J, with 14 bases in between. This CDR3 contains 14 residues.